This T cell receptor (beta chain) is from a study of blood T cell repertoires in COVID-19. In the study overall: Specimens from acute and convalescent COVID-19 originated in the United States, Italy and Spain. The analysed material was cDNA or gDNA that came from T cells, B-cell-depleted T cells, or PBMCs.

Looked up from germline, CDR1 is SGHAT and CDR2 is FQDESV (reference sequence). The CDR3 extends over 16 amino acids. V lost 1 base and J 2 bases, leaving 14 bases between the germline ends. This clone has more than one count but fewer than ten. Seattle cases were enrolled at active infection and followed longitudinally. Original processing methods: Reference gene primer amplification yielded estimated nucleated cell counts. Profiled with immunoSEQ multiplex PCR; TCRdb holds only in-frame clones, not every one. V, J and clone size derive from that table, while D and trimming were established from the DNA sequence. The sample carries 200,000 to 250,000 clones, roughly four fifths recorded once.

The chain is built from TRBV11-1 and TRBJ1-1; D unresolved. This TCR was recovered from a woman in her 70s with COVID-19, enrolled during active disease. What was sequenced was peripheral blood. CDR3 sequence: CASSLGTGKGNTEAFF. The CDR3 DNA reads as TGTGCCAGCAGCTTAGGAACGGGGAAAGGAAACACTGAAGCTTTCTTT.